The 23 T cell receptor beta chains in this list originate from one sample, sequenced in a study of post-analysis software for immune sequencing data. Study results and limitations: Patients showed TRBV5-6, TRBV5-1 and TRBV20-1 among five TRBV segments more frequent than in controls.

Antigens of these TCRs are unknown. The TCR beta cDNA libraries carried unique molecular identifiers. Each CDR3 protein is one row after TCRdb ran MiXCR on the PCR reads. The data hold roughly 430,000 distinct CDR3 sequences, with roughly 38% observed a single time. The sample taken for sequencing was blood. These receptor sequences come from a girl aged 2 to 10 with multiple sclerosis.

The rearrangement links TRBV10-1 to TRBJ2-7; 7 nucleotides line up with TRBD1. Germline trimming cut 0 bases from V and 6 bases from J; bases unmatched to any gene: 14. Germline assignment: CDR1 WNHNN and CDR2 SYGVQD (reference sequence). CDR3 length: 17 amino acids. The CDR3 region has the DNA TGCGCCAGCAGTGAGTCCGGTCTTGGGACAGCCCTGCTCGAGCAGTACTTC. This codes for CASSESGLGTALLEQYF.

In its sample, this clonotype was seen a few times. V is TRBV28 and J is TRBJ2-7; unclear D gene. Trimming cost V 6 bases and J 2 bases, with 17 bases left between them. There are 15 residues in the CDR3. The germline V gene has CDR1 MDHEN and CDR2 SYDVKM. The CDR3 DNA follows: TGTGCCAGCAGAATATACTGGAGAAGACCCTACGAGCAGTACTTC. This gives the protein CASRIYWRRPYEQYF.

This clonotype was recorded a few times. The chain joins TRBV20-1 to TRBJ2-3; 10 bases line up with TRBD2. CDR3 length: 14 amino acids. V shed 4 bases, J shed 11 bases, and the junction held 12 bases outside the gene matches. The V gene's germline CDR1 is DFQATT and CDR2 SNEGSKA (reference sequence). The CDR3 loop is CSATAASGGRMQYF. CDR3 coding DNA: TGCAGTGCTACGGCGGCTAGCGGGGGTAGGATGCAGTATTTT.

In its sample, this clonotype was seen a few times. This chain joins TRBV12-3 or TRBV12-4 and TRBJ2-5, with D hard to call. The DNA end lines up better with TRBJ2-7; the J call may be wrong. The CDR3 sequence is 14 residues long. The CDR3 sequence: CASSLGGPRSEQYF. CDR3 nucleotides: TGTGCCAGCAGTTTAGGAGGACCGAGATCCGAGCAGTACTTC.

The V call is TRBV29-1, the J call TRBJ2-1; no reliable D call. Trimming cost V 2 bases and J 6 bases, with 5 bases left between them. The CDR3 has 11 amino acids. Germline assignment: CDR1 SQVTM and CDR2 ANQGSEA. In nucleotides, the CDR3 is TGCAGCGTTGAACCCAGCAATGAGCAGTTCTTC. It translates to CSVEPSNEQFF.

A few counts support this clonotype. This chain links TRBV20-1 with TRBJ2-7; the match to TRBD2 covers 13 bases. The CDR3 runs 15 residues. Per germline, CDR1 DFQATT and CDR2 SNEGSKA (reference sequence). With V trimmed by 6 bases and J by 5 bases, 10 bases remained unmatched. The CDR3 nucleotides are TGCAGTGCATCCGGACTAGCGGGAGTATCAAACGAGCAGTACTTC. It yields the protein CSASGLAGVSNEQYF.

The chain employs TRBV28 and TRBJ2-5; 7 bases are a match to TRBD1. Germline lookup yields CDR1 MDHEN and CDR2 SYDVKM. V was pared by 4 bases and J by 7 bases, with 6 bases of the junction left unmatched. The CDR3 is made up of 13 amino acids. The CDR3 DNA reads TGTGCCAGCAGTTCTAGGGGGCTTGGGACCCAGTACTTC. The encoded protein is CASSSRGLGTQYF.

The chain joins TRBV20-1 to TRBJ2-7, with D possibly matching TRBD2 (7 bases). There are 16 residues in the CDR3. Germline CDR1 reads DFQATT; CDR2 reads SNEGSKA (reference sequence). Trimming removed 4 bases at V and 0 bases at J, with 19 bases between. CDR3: CSANEAGAYDSYEQYF. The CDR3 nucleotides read TGCAGTGCTAACGAGGCGGGGGCCTACGACTCCTACGAGCAGTACTTC.

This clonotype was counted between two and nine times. CDR3 residues: CSAIRGQGSSPLHF. The DNA for the CDR3 is TGCAGCGCCATAAGGGGACAGGGTTCCTCACCCCTCCACTTT. The gene calls are TRBV20-1 and TRBJ1-6, with TRBD1 identical over 9 bases. Germline-derived CDR1 and CDR2 are DFQATT and SNEGSKA (reference sequence). This CDR3 has 14 amino acids.

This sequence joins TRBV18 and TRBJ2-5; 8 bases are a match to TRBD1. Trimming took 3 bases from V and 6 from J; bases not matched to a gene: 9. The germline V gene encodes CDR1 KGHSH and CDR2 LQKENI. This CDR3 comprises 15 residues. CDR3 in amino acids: CASSPGDRGLKTQYF. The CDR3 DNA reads TGTGCCAGCTCACCCGGTGACAGGGGATTGAAGACCCAGTACTTC.

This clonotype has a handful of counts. The CDR3 DNA reads as TGTGCCAGCAGTTTATCGACTAGCGGGAGATGGATTGAGCAGTTCTTC. Translation: CASSLSTSGRWIEQFF. This rearrangement joins TRBV28 to TRBJ2-1, with TRBD2 matching 12 bases. The V gene end was trimmed by 1 base and the J gene end by 9 bases; junction bases not matched to a gene: 7. Looked up from germline, CDR1 is MDHEN and CDR2 is SYDVKM. The CDR3 extends over 16 amino acids.

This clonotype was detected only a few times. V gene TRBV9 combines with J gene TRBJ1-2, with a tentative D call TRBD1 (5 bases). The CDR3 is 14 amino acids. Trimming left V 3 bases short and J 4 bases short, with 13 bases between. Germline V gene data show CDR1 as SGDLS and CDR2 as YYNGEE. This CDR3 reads CASSGKTGAYGYTF. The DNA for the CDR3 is TGTGCCAGCAGCGGAAAAACCGGGGCCTATGGCTACACCTTC.

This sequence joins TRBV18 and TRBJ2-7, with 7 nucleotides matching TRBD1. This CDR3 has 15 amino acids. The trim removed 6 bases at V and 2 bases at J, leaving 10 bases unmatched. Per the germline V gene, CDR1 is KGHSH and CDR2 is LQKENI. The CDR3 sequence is CASSLWTGSTYEQYF. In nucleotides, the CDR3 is TGTGCCAGCTCCCTGTGGACAGGATCGACCTACGAGCAGTACTTC.

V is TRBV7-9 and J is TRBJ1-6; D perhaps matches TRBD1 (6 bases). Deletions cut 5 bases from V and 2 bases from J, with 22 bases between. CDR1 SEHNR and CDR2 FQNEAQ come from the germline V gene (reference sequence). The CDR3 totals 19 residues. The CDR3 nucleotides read TGTGCCAGCAGCCTAACCCACAGGGCCCTCCTCCCCTATAATTCACCCCTCCACTTT. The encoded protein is CASSLTHRALLPYNSPLHF.

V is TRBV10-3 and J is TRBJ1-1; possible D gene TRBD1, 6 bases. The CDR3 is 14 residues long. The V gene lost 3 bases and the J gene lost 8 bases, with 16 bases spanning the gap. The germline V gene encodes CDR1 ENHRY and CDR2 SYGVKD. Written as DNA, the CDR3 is TGTGCCATCAGTGAACCTACAGGGTTAACCGAAGCTTTCTTT. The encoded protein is CAISEPTGLTEAFF.

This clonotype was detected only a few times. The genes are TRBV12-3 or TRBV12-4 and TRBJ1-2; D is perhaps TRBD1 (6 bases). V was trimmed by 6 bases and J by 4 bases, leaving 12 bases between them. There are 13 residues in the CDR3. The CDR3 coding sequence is TGTGCCAGCAGCCAGCAGGGGAGCTATGGCTACACCTTC. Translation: CASSQQGSYGYTF.

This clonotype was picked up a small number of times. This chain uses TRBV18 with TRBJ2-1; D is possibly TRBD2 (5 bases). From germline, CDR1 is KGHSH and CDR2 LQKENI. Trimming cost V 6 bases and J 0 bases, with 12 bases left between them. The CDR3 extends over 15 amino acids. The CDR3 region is CASSDLGSSYNEQFF. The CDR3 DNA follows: TGTGCCAGCTCGGACTTGGGTAGCTCCTACAATGAGCAGTTCTTC.

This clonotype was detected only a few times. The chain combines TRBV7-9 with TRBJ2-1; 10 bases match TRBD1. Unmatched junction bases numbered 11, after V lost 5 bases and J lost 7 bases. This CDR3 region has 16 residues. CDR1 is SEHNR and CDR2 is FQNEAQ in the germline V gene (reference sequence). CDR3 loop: CASSPWRDRGLNEQFF. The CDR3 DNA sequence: TGTGCCAGCAGCCCATGGCGGGACAGGGGCCTGAATGAGCAGTTCTTC.

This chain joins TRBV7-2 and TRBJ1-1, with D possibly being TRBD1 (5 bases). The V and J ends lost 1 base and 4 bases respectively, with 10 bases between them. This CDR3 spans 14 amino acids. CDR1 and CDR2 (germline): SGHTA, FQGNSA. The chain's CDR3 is CASSLETASTEAFF. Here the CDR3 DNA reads TGTGCCAGCAGCTTAGAGACAGCGAGCACTGAAGCTTTCTTT.

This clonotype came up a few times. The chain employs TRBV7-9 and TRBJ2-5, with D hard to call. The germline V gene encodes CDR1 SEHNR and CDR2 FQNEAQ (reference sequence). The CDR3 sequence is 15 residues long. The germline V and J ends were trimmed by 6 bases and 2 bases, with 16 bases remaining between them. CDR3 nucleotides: TGTGCCAGCAGTGAACGGTCCAGACCACAAGAGACCCAGTACTTC. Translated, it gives CASSERSRPQETQYF.

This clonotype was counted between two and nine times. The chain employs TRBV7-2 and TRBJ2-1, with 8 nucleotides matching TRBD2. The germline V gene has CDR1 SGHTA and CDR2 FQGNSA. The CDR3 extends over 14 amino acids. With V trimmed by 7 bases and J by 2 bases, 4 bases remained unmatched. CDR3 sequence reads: CASKASGPYNEQFF. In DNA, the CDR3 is TGTGCCAGCAAGGCTAGCGGGCCCTACAATGAGCAGTTCTTC.

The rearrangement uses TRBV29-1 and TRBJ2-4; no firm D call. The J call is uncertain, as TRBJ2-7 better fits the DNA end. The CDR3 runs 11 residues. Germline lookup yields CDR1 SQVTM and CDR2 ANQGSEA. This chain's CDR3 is CSVVENYEQYF. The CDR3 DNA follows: TGCAGCGTTGTGGAGAACTACGAGCAGTACTTC.

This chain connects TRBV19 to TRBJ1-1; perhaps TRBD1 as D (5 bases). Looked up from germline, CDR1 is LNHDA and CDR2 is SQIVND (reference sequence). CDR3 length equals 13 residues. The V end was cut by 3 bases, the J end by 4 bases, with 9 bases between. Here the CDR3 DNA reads TGTGCCAGTAGTATCCAGGGAGGCACTGAAGCTTTCTTT. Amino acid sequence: CASSIQGGTEAFF.